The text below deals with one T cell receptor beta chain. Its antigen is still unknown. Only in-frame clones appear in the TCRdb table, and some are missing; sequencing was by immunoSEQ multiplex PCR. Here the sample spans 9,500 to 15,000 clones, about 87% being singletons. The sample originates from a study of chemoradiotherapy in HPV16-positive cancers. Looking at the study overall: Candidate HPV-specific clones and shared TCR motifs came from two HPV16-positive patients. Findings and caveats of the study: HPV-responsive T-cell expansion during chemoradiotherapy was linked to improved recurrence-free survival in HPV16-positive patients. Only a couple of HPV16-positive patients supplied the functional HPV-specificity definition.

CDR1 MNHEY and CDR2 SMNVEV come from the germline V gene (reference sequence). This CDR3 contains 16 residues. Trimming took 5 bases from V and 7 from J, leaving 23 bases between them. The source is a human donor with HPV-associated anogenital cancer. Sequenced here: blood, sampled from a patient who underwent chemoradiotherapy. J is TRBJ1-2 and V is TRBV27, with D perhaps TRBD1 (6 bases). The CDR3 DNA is TGTGCCAGCAGTAACCGGCCCCGGGACACGACCAGTGGCTACACCTTC. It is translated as CASSNRPRDTTSGYTF.